The rows below give T cell receptor beta chains drawn from one sample of a study of shared clonotypes between healthy human individuals. This table comes from immunoSEQ multiplex PCR, and its TCRdb copy is limited to in-frame clones, with some not included. The data hold about 1 million clones, with more than 60% observed a single time. Sample: memory CD4+ T cells sorted from blood. Receptor source: a man aged 18 to 30 in good health. Both conserved end residues are part of each CDR3. D genes are given only for firm matches.

j_call v_call d_call cdr3_aa
TRBJ1-1 TRBV4-2 - CASSQEGGNTEAFF
TRBJ1-5 TRBV6-1 - CASSGQDNSNQPQHF
TRBJ2-7 TRBV7-9 TRBD1 CASRPGQGLYEQYF
TRBJ1-5 TRBV6-6 - CARLCQPQHF
TRBJ2-1 TRBV10-3 - CAISELLQAIPVDEQFF
TRBJ2-7 TRBV7-2 TRBD2 CASSLALGLAGADQTYEQYF
TRBJ1-3 TRBV6-6 - CASSYTQDSSGNTIYF
TRBJ2-7 TRBV5-5 - CASSLAVHLGQGTYEQYF
TRBJ1-1 TRBV28 - CASSRLGVNTEAFF
TRBJ2-1 TRBV18 - CASSPRSRAYNEQFF
TRBJ1-6 TRBV4-3 - CASSPVGGSSYNSPLHF
TRBJ2-5 TRBV27 - CASGYLTQYF
TRBJ2-1 TRBV14 TRBD1 CASSQERGDRPIRNEQFF
TRBJ1-3 TRBV14 - CASSLIGSGNTIYF
TRBJ1-5 TRBV30 - CAWSLRDGNQPQHF
TRBJ1-5 TRBV19 - CASRYREDQPQHF
TRBJ2-3 TRBV20-1 - CSADAITQYF
TRBJ1-5 TRBV5-8 - CASSESIGSNQPQHF
TRBJ1-2 TRBV2 - CASSAQHGANYGYTF
TRBJ2-2 TRBV5-1 - CASSLGGQRLNGELFF
TRBJ2-7 TRBV19 - CATTAEGRGSYEQYF
TRBJ2-5 TRBV5-1 - CASSSGSSETQYF
TRBJ2-7 TRBV12-5 - CASGLGDSPYEQYF
TRBJ1-1 TRBV18 TRBD1 CASSPGQVNTEAFF
TRBJ2-3 TRBV10-2 - CASSASTDTQYF
TRBJ1-2 TRBV6-5 - CASSGTLANYGYTF
TRBJ2-2 TRBV11-3 - CASSSSSWGELFF
TRBJ2-1 TRBV6-5 TRBD2 CASSYSGRSTYNEQFF
TRBJ1-1 TRBV28 - CASSPPGGNTEAFF
TRBJ2-5 TRBV6-1 - CASLSRVSQETQYF
TRBJ1-3 TRBV2 TRBD1 CASSEAGQGNTIYF
TRBJ1-5 TRBV5-1 TRBD1 CASSTGAPNQPQHF
TRBJ1-1 TRBV5-1 - CASSFGFSSDDTEAFF
TRBJ1-5 TRBV7-7 - CASSEGPNQPQHF
TRBJ2-5 TRBV19 - CASSMDLLETQYF
TRBJ1-3 TRBV2 - CASSSDWDSGNTIYF
TRBJ2-3 TRBV30 TRBD1 CAWSVQGRGLREDTQYF
TRBJ2-3 TRBV18 - CASSPRPSTDTQYF
TRBJ2-7 TRBV6-1 TRBD2 CASSEWASGYEQYF
TRBJ1-2 TRBV7-9 TRBD1 CASSSGDRVRGYTF
TRBJ1-4 TRBV7-2 - CASSSRASNEKLFF
TRBJ1-5 TRBV10-3 - CAISESWAEGNQPQHF
TRBJ2-2 TRBV5-1 - CASSWYTGELFF
TRBJ1-3 TRBV5-1 TRBD1 CASSSGQGGNTIYF
TRBJ1-3 TRBV6-6 - CASSYAGFGNTIYF
TRBJ1-2 TRBV15 - CATSSRLGGYTF
TRBJ2-7 TRBV5-1 TRBD2 CASSRGTSRYEQYF
TRBJ2-1 TRBV11-2 - CASSFVSNEQFF
TRBJ1-6 TRBV7-9 - CASSLGKSNSPLHF
TRBJ2-6 TRBV7-9 - CASSADTGTGANVLTF
TRBJ2-5 TRBV6-1 TRBD1 CASRYRGEETQYF
TRBJ2-7 TRBV15 - CATSRDQLPEPYEQYF
TRBJ2-7 TRBV21-1 - CASSNRDRDYYEQYF